Shown below are 23 T cell receptor beta chains from a single sample sequenced in a study of cytomegalovirus exposure and HLA in healthy donors. TCRdb's table, derived via immunoSEQ multiplex PCR, lists solely in-frame clones and lacks some. The sample has about 130,000 clones; about 87% are singletons. The source material was PBMCs. These receptors were taken from a woman younger than 45 in good health and CMV-seropositive.

The count of this clone is one. The chain employs TRBV5-1 and TRBJ2-2; D ambiguous. Trimming removed 4 bases from V and 4 bases from J, with 14 bases in between. The CDR3 spans 15 residues. Germline V CDR1 and CDR2: SGHRS, YFSETQ. CDR3 sequence (DNA): TGCGCCAGCAGCGGATCAACGGGTGGCACCGGGGAGCTGTTTTTT. Its translation is CASSGSTGGTGELFF.

V is TRBV25-1 and J is TRBJ2-3; TRBD2 agrees at 8 bases. Germline V gene data show CDR1 as MGHDK and CDR2 as SYGVNS. The CDR3 runs 14 residues. CDR3 region: CAKNREGGADTQYF. The CDR3 DNA sequence: TGTGCTAAAAATCGGGAGGGGGGGGCAGATACGCAGTATTTT. Looking up the rest from reference TRBV25-1 and TRBJ2-3 gives the full variable domain: EADIYQTPRYLVIGTGKKITLECSQTMGHDKMYWYQQDPGMELHLIHYSYGVNSTEKGDLSSESTVSRIRTEHFPLTLESARPSHTSQYLCAKNREGGADTQYFGPGTRLTVL.

This clone came up once. The genes are TRBV7-2 and TRBJ2-1; 7 positions match TRBD2. The germline V gene encodes CDR1 SGHTA and CDR2 FQGNSA. J gave up 4 bases and V 3 bases, and 6 bases lay outside the gene matches. The CDR3 runs to 15 residues. DNA for the CDR3: TGTGCCAGCAGCTTTAGTGGGACTACGTACAATGAGCAGTTCTTC. Its protein is CASSFSGTTYNEQFF.

The rearrangement uses TRBV2 and TRBJ1-6; TRBD1 is a possible D gene (5 bases). There are 13 residues in the CDR3. The V gene lost 4 bases and the J gene lost 7 bases, with 8 bases spanning the gap. The V gene's germline CDR1 is SNHLY and CDR2 FYNNEI. This chain's CDR3 is CASSGQLNSPLHF. CDR3 in DNA: TGTGCCAGCAGTGGACAGCTAAATTCACCCCTCCACTTT. Variable domain in full (rest from reference TRBV2 and TRBJ1-6): EPEVTQTPSHQVTQMGQEVILRCVPISNHLYFYWYRQILGQKVEFLVSFYNNEISEKSEIFDDQFSVERPDGSNFTLKIRSTKLEDSAMYFCASSGQLNSPLHFGNGTRLTVT.

The V and J genes are TRBV5-1 and TRBJ2-3; unclear D gene. This CDR3 contains 14 residues. The V gene lost 4 bases and the J gene lost 4 bases, with 13 bases spanning the gap. CDR1 is SGHRS, CDR2 YFSETQ, per germline. Written as DNA, the CDR3 is TGCGCCAGCAGCACTTCAGACTGGTCAGATACGCAGTATTTT. Its protein product is CASSTSDWSDTQYF.

V and J are TRBV6-5 and TRBJ2-3, with 8 bases aligning to TRBD2. The CDR3 covers 14 residues. After removal of 8 bases from V and 3 bases from J, the junction contained 7 bases not matched to a gene. Germline V gene data show CDR1 as MNHEY and CDR2 as SVGAGI. CDR3: CASGTSGFTDTQYF. CDR3 in DNA: TGTGCCAGCGGCACTAGCGGTTTTACAGATACGCAGTATTTT.

V is TRBV5-1 and J is TRBJ2-7; TRBD1 matches at 9 bases. Germline CDR1 and CDR2: SGHRS and YFSETQ. The J segment lost 5 bases and the V segment lost 3 bases, leaving 3 bases of the junction unmatched. This CDR3 comprises 13 residues. Here the CDR3 reads CASSWTGVNEQYF. DNA of the CDR3: TGCGCCAGCAGCTGGACAGGGGTCAACGAGCAGTACTTC.

The chain links TRBV7-6 to TRBJ2-1; maybe TRBD2 (6 bases). The germline V gene has CDR1 SGHVS and CDR2 FNYEAQ. Trimming removed 1 base from V and 6 bases from J, with 10 bases in between. This CDR3 region has 14 residues. The CDR3 DNA sequence: TGTGCCAGCAGCTTAGTGGTTAGCGGCAATGAGCAGTTCTTC. As protein: CASSLVVSGNEQFF.

This sequence joins TRBV5-8 and TRBJ2-7, with D possibly being TRBD1 (5 bases). The CDR3 contains 11 residues. Looked up from germline, CDR1 is SGHTS and CDR2 is YDEGEE. Trimming stripped 1 base from V and 6 bases from J, with 5 bases between. The CDR3 nucleotides read TGTGCCAGCAGCTTGACAGGCGAGCAGTACTTC. It specifies CASSLTGEQYF.

This chain joins TRBV5-1 and TRBJ2-1; no reliable D call. This CDR3 has 14 residues. Trimming shortened V by 1 base and J by 0 bases, and 5 bases separated the two germline ends. Germline CDR1 and CDR2: SGHRS and YFSETQ. DNA for the CDR3: TGCGCCAGCAGCTTGCTCCCCTCCTACAATGAGCAGTTCTTC. Amino acids: CASSLLPSYNEQFF. Based on the CDR3 plus reference TRBV5-1 and TRBJ2-1, the full variable domain is KAGVTQTPRYLIKTRGQQVTLSCSPISGHRSVSWYQQTPGQGLQFLFEYFSETQRNKGNFPGRFSGRQFSNSRSEMNVSTLELGDSALYLCASSLLPSYNEQFFGPGTRLTVL.

The CDR3 nucleotides are TGCGCCAGCAGTCTGGGAGAGTCCTACAATGAGCAGTTCTTC. Residues: CASSLGESYNEQFF. The chain has TRBV5-1 and TRBJ2-1, with D possibly being TRBD2 (5 bases). V shed 5 bases and J shed 1 base, with 10 bases lying between them. The CDR3 has 14 amino acids. Germline V gives CDR1 SGHRS, CDR2 YFSETQ.

The J gene is TRBJ2-7, the V gene TRBV28, with D hard to call. Trimming stripped 6 bases from V and 8 bases from J, with 17 bases between. In germline, CDR1 is MDHEN, CDR2 SYDVKM. The CDR3 totals 13 residues. Written as DNA, the CDR3 is TGTGCCAGCAGAAATGTACCTGCTACGCAGCAGTACTTC. It codes for CASRNVPATQQYF. Using reference TRBV28 and TRBJ2-7 for the parts outside the CDR3, the full variable domain is DVKVTQSSRYLVKRTGEKVFLECVQDMDHENMFWYRQDPGLGLRLIYFSYDVKMKEKGDIPEGYSVSREKKERFSLILESASTNQTSMYLCASRNVPATQQYFGPGTRLTVT.

The chain is built from TRBV19 and TRBJ1-5; 7 nucleotides align to TRBD1. The CDR3 covers 14 residues. V lost 6 bases to trimming and J lost 5 bases; unmatched junction nucleotides: 7. Germline CDR1 and CDR2: LNHDA and SQIVND (reference sequence). CDR3 nucleotides: TGTGCCAGTAGCCAGGACAGGAAAGATCAGCCCCAGCATTTT. It is translated as CASSQDRKDQPQHF.

The gene calls are TRBV28 and TRBJ2-1; 7 bases agree with TRBD1. J lost 2 bases, V lost 2 bases, and 15 bases had no gene match. The CDR3 spans 19 residues. Looked up from germline, CDR1 is MDHEN and CDR2 is SYDVKM. The chain's CDR3 is CASSLDRLTGVSTYNEQFF. Written as DNA, the CDR3 is TGTGCCAGCAGTTTAGACCGACTTACAGGGGTATCTACCTACAATGAGCAGTTCTTC.

The CDR3, as DNA: TGTGCCAGCACCGAACGGGACAGGGGAGGCGGGGAGCTGTTTTTT. This sequence encodes CASTERDRGGGELFF. The rearrangement links TRBV6-1 to TRBJ2-2, with 10 positions matching TRBD1. Germline assignment: CDR1 MNHNS and CDR2 SASEGT. The CDR3 extends over 15 amino acids. The V gene end was trimmed by 7 bases and the J gene end by 7 bases; junction bases not matched to a gene: 9.

The rearrangement uses TRBV6-5 and TRBJ1-2; TRBD1 aligns across 8 bases. This CDR3 is built from 14 residues. Trimming at V came to 5 bases and at J to 8 bases, leaving 10 bases not matched to a gene. The V gene's germline CDR1 is MNHEY and CDR2 SVGAGI. Written as DNA, the CDR3 is TGTGCCAGCAGTCAAAGCGGACAGGGTGGGGGCTACACCTTC. This encodes CASSQSGQGGGYTF.

This clone showed up just once. The chain couples TRBV5-5 to TRBJ2-2; 8 bases are a match to TRBD1. CDR3 length equals 14 residues. Germline-derived CDR1 and CDR2 are SGHKS and YYEKEE (reference sequence). The V segment lost 3 bases and the J segment 4 bases; nucleotides outside the gene matches: 2. In DNA, the CDR3 is TGTGCCAGCAGCTCGGGACAGGTCACCGGGGAGCTGTTTTTT. Protein sequence: CASSSGQVTGELFF.

The gene calls are TRBV28 and TRBJ2-3; 8 bases are a match to TRBD2. This CDR3 comprises 16 residues. V shed 4 bases, J shed 4 bases, and the junction held 10 bases outside the gene matches. Germline-derived CDR1 and CDR2 are MDHEN and SYDVKM. CDR3 protein: CASSSRAGVVADTQYF. The CDR3 DNA follows: TGTGCCAGCAGTTCTAGAGCGGGAGTAGTGGCAGATACGCAGTATTTT.

To note about this clone: Other nucleotide sequences from this sample produce the same CDR3. The rearrangement uses TRBV2 and TRBJ1-1; D perhaps matches TRBD1 (5 bases). CDR1 is SNHLY, CDR2 FYNNEI, per germline. CDR3 length: 13 residues. Trimming shortened V by 6 bases and J by 0 bases, and 8 bases separated the two germline ends. CDR3: CASSGQLNTEAFF. In nucleotides, the CDR3 is TGTGCCAGCAGCGGACAATTGAACACTGAAGCTTTCTTT.

This clone was counted between two and nine times. The rearrangement links TRBV2 to TRBJ1-5, with D possibly matching TRBD1 (5 bases). CDR3 length equals 13 residues. With 8 bases removed from V and 2 bases from J, the gap between germline ends came to 10 bases. CDR1 and CDR2 from the germline V gene are SNHLY and FYNNEI. In DNA, the CDR3 is TGTGCCAGCCGGGGGTGGGGCAATCAGCCCCAGCATTTT. Its translation: CASRGWGNQPQHF.

The chain uses TRBV27 and TRBJ2-1, with 7 bases matching TRBD2. After removal of 2 bases from V and 5 bases from J, the junction contained 6 bases not matched to a gene. CDR3 length equals 15 residues. Germline-derived CDR1 and CDR2 are MNHEY and SMNVEV (reference sequence). The CDR3 nucleotides are TGTGCCAGCAGTTTAGTCACTAGCGTAGACAATGAGCAGTTCTTC. It specifies CASSLVTSVDNEQFF.

The chain carries TRBV7-8 and TRBJ2-7; no definite D call. There are 11 residues in the CDR3. The V end lost 10 bases, the J end lost 6 bases, and 13 bases lay between the germline ends. Germline assignment: CDR1 SGHVS and CDR2 FQNEAQ. CDR3 sequence: CATRAGGEQYF. The CDR3 DNA is TGTGCCACCCGCGCAGGTGGCGAGCAGTACTTC.

V gene TRBV4-1 combines with J gene TRBJ2-1; TRBD2 is a possible D gene (6 bases). Germline lookup yields CDR1 MGHRA and CDR2 YSYEKL. CDR3 size: 14 residues. Trimming cost V 0 bases and J 8 bases, with 11 bases left between them. The CDR3 loop reads CASSQDSGRDEQFF. In nucleotides, the CDR3 is TGCGCCAGCAGCCAAGATAGCGGACGGGATGAGCAGTTCTTC.